The 9 T cell receptor beta chains in this list originate from one sample, sequenced in a study of identical twins' blood T cells. TCRdb reprocessed the 5' RACE reads via MiXCR and lists one record per CDR3 protein. The sample contains hundreds of thousands of distinct CDR3 sequences, about 28% of which appear only once. Sequencing was done on a sample of PBMCs. The receptors were gathered from a woman aged 18-49 years in good health.

The chain is built from TRBV19 and TRBJ1-2; 7 bases align to TRBD1. CDR1 LNHDA and CDR2 SQIVND come from the germline V gene (reference sequence). This CDR3 is built from 14 residues. V lost 4 bases to trimming and J lost 8 bases; unmatched junction nucleotides: 10. DNA of the CDR3: TGTGCCAGTAGTACCAACAGGGGCCTAGGCGGCTACACCTTC. Residues: CASSTNRGLGGYTF.

The sample holds a few counts of this clonotype. This sequence joins TRBV19 and TRBJ1-2, with 7 bases lining up with TRBD1. Germline loops: CDR1 LNHDA, CDR2 SQIVND (reference sequence). Trimming at V came to 5 bases and at J to 7 bases, leaving 13 bases not matched to a gene. The CDR3 sequence is 15 residues long. CDR3 protein: CASSFRTGGGGGYTF. The DNA of the CDR3 is TGTGCCAGTAGTTTCCGGACAGGAGGAGGAGGTGGCTACACCTTC.

This clonotype was picked up a small number of times. V usage is TRBV28 and J usage is TRBJ1-1; D remains ambiguous. The V gene's germline CDR1 is MDHEN and CDR2 SYDVKM. V lost 2 bases and J 6 bases, leaving 7 bases between the germline ends. The CDR3 spans 12 residues. The chain's CDR3 is CASSLGLPEAFF. The CDR3 nucleotides read TGTGCCAGCAGTTTAGGGCTCCCTGAAGCTTTCTTT.

Details on this clonotype: One junction end disagrees with the germline gene, perhaps due to a read error. V usage is TRBV2 and J usage is TRBJ2-2, with TRBD2 as a possible D gene (5 bases). Germline V gene lookup returns CDR1 SNHLY and CDR2 FYNNEI. The CDR3 runs to 12 residues. The CDR3 DNA is TGTGCCAGCAGGATACAGAACCGGGATCTGTTTTTT. Residues: CASRIQNRDLFF.

This chain connects TRBV27 to TRBJ1-2, with D perhaps TRBD1 (5 bases). The CDR3 runs 15 residues. V lost 6 bases and J 5 bases, leaving 19 bases between the germline ends. Germline loops: CDR1 MNHEY, CDR2 SMNVEV (reference sequence). The CDR3 here is CASSGIRDPRYGYTF. CDR3 DNA: TGTGCCAGCAGCGGGATTAGGGACCCAAGATATGGCTACACCTTC.

This clonotype was seen ten or more times. V gene TRBV28 combines with J gene TRBJ2-1; 7 bases line up with TRBD2. The germline CDR1 and CDR2 sequences are MDHEN and SYDVKM. The V segment lost 5 bases and the J segment 1 base; nucleotides outside the gene matches: 8. This CDR3 comprises 16 residues. In nucleotides, the CDR3 is TGTGCCAGCAGTCCGGCTAGCGGTCATTCCTACAATGAGCAGTTCTTC. This gives the protein CASSPASGHSYNEQFF.

V gene TRBV29-1 combines with J gene TRBJ1-1; no clear D gene. The germline gives CDR1 SQVTM, CDR2 ANQGSEA. CDR3 length equals 11 residues. The CDR3 region is CAVSRSTEAFF. DNA of the CDR3: TGCGCCGTGAGTCGTAGCACTGAAGCTTTCTTT.

The CDR3 region is CSAPRDPGTDTQYF. In DNA form, the CDR3 reads TGCAGTGCTCCCCGGGACCCCGGGACAGATACGCAGTATTTT. The chain links TRBV20-1 to TRBJ2-3; D may match TRBD1 or TRBD2 (5 bases each). Trimming took 5 bases from V and 3 from J, leaving 15 bases between them. The germline V gene encodes CDR1 DFQATT and CDR2 SNEGSKA (reference sequence). The CDR3 consists of 14 residues.

Of note for this clonotype: This may stem from a read error, because a much larger clone lies one nucleotide away. The rearrangement links TRBV13 to TRBJ1-1; D not resolved. This CDR3 contains 15 residues. Trimming removed 5 bases from V and 0 bases from J, with 13 bases in between. Germline CDR1 and CDR2: PRHDT and FYEKMQ (reference sequence). The chain's CDR3 is CASSRELFVNTEAFF. DNA for the CDR3: TGTGCCAGCAGCCGGGAACTGTTTGTGAACACTGAAGCTTTCTTT.